This T cell receptor beta chain was sequenced for a study of blood T cell repertoires in COVID-19. Patients of the Seattle cohort, enrolled during active infection, were followed longitudinally. As handled by the study authors: Amplification with reference gene primers provided the estimates of nucleated cell counts. Profiled with immunoSEQ multiplex PCR; TCRdb holds only in-frame clones, not every one. The V and J calls and clone size are taken from that table; D and trimming were inferred from the DNA. The data show around 310,000 clones, around 90% seen once. V was clipped by 2 bases and J by 6 bases; unmatched bases: 6. This CDR3 is built from 16 residues. Per the germline V gene, CDR1 is MNHEY and CDR2 is SMNVEV (reference sequence).

The source of this sequence is a woman in her forties with COVID-19, enrolled during active disease. The material sequenced was peripheral blood. This sequence joins TRBV27 and TRBJ2-2; 10 bases align to TRBD1. CDR3 loop: CASSLGRQGAPGELFF. In DNA, the CDR3 is TGTGCCAGCAGTTTAGGTCGACAGGGGGCACCCGGGGAGCTGTTTTTT.